This T cell receptor beta chain was obtained from a study of shared clonotypes between healthy human individuals. At the level of the study: Sampling drew on donors who were two women and a few men aged 18 to 49. Three plates each covered CD4 naive and memory; CD8 naive two, CD8 memory one.

Sequencing used immunoSEQ multiplex PCR; TCRdb keeps in-frame clones, though not all of them. The table has more than 1.2 million clones, 98% to 99% seen once. The CDR3 consists of 17 residues. Notes on this clone: Its target is not known.

Caucasian adults living in Nashville, Tennessee, provided all samples. Study observations and caveats: When compared with the clonotypes that were shared by all four sorted-subset donors, the non-shared clonotypes turned out to have lower generation probabilities.

Material: naive CD4+ T cells sorted from blood. Stated subset: CD45RA+ positively selected. This TCR came from a man aged 25 to 40 in good health. The chain carries TRBV21-1 and TRBJ2-2. TRBV21-1 is designated a pseudogene. In DNA, the CDR3 is TGTGCCAGCAGCAAACCACCCAGACCCTCGAACACCGGGGAGCTGTTTTTT. It yields the protein CASSKPPRPSNTGELFF.